This T cell receptor beta chain was captured in a study of blood T cell repertoires in COVID-19. Study background: T cells, B-cell-depleted T cells, or PBMCs provided the cDNA or gDNA that served as material.

With V trimmed by 4 bases and J by 8 bases, 9 bases remained unmatched. Germline CDR1 SEHNR, CDR2 FQNEAQ (reference sequence). The CDR3 consists of 15 residues. Per the study methods: Estimation of nucleated cell counts was performed using reference gene primer amplification. Produced via immunoSEQ multiplex PCR; TCRdb's table is partial and in-frame only. Clone size and the V and J calls come from that table; the DNA yielded D and trimming. The data contain about 480,000 clones, nearly 90% of them seen just once; the ten biggest clones take up around 0.92%. The chain carries TRBV7-9 and TRBJ2-1, with 9 bases matching TRBD2. This sequence originates from a man aged 18 to 29 with COVID-19, enrolled during active disease. Material: peripheral blood. In DNA, the CDR3 is TGTGCCAGCAGCTCGGTAGCGGGAGTGGCCTATGAGCAGTTCTTC. It encodes CASSSVAGVAYEQFF. The entire variable domain, with the rest obtained from reference TRBV7-9 and TRBJ2-1, is as follows: DTGVSQNPRHKITKRGQNVTFRCDPISEHNRLYWYRQTLGQGPEFLTYFQNEAQLEKSRLLSDRFSAERPKGSFSTLEIQRTEQGDSAMYLCASSSVAGVAYEQFFGPGTRLTVL.